This is a list of T cell receptor beta chains from one sample in a study of blood T cell repertoires in COVID-19. Clones were sequenced by immunoSEQ multiplex PCR, and TCRdb holds only the in-frame ones, with some missing. The table has 150,000 to 200,000 clones, 75% to 90% seen once. The specimen sequenced was peripheral blood. The source is a man in his fifties or sixties with acute or convalescent COVID-19. Both conserved end residues are part of each CDR3. D genes are given only for firm matches. A row's size may be missing; if present it is once, few, many or a size class.

J gene | CDR3 length | V gene | D gene | clone size | CDR3 protein | CDR3 DNA
TRBJ2-3 | 15 | TRBV9 | - | - | CASSTPTGFTDTQYF | TGTGCCAGCAGCACGCCGACAGGATTTACAGATACGCAGTATTTT
TRBJ2-1 | 16 | TRBV4-1 | TRBD2 | - | CASSGLAGVSYNEQFF | TGCGCCAGCAGCGGACTAGCGGGAGTCTCCTACAATGAGCAGTTCTTC
TRBJ1-6 | 14 | TRBV19 | - | - | CASSAAGYNSPLHF | TGTGCCAGTAGTGCCGCGGGCTATAATTCACCCCTCCACTTT
TRBJ1-3 | 14 | TRBV6-2/TRBV6-3 | - | - | CASSYSAVGNTIYF | TGTGCCAGCAGTTACTCGGCAGTTGGAAACACCATATATTTT
TRBJ2-3 | 17 | TRBV11-2 | TRBD2 | - | CASSLRGVGGGADTQYF | TGTGCCAGCAGCTTAAGGGGAGTCGGCGGGGGGGCAGATACGCAGTATTTT
TRBJ1-1 | 15 | TRBV18 | TRBD1 | - | CASSPNRGGRTEAFF | TGTGCCAGCTCACCAAACAGGGGAGGTCGAACTGAAGCTTTCTTT
TRBJ2-4 | 15 | TRBV11-1 | TRBD2 | once | CASSLKGLVENIQYF | TGTGCCAGCAGCCTCAAGGGACTAGTCGAAAACATTCAGTACTTC
TRBJ2-2 | 15 | TRBV6-5 | - | - | CASLRAGANTGELFF | TGTGCCAGCCTTCGAGCGGGTGCGAACACCGGGGAGCTGTTTTTT
TRBJ2-4 | 17 | TRBV4-2 | TRBD2 | - | CASSQGGTSGGKNIQYF | TGTGCCAGCAGCCAGGGCGGGACTAGTGGAGGCAAAAACATTCAGTACTTC
TRBJ2-7 | 13 | TRBV5-1 | TRBD2 | - | CASSPSGGYEQYF | TGCGCCAGCAGTCCTAGCGGGGGCTACGAGCAGTACTTC
TRBJ2-5 | 19 | TRBV19 | TRBD2 | - | CASRSTSGRSKVNPETRYF | TGTGCCAGTAGATCGACTAGCGGGAGGTCAAAGGTAAACCCAGAGACCCGGTACTTC
TRBJ2-1 | 15 | TRBV5-1 | - | - | CASSLEASSYNEQFF | TGCGCCAGCAGCTTGGAGGCTAGCTCCTACAATGAGCAGTTCTTC
TRBJ2-7 | 13 | TRBV4-3 | - | - | CASSQRYNYEQYF | TGCGCCAGCAGCCAGCGGTACAACTACGAGCAGTACTTC
TRBJ1-2 | 14 | TRBV7-2 | - | - | CASSLAPGTGGYTF | TGTGCCAGCAGCTTAGCCCCGGGTACCGGCGGCTACACCTTC
TRBJ2-5 | 13 | TRBV5-4 | TRBD1 | - | CASGSGGQETQYF | TGTGCCAGCGGATCAGGGGGTCAAGAGACCCAGTACTTC
TRBJ1-1 | 16 | TRBV7-2 | - | - | CASSFPGFDLNTEAFF | TGTGCCAGCAGCTTTCCGGGTTTTGACTTGAACACTGAAGCTTTCTTT
TRBJ2-1 | 11 | TRBV13 | - | once | CASSLVGEQFF | TGTGCCAGCAGCCTAGTCGGTGAGCAGTTCTTC
TRBJ2-1 | 15 | TRBV9 | TRBD2 | - | CASSVMTSGNNEQFF | TGTGCCAGCAGCGTGATGACTAGCGGGAACAATGAGCAGTTCTTC
TRBJ2-3 | 17 | TRBV6-4 | TRBD2 | - | CASSDSSPGGGTDTQYF | TGTGCCAGCAGTGACTCGAGTCCGGGCGGGGGGACAGATACGCAGTATTTT
TRBJ2-3 | 16 | TRBV5-1 | TRBD2 | - | CASTFRGGGSPDTQYF | TGCGCCAGCACCTTTCGTGGCGGCGGGAGTCCAGATACGCAGTATTTT
TRBJ2-1 | 12 | TRBV30 | - | - | CAWSVRGNEQFF | TGTGCCTGGAGTGTCCGGGGGAATGAGCAGTTCTTC
TRBJ2-3 | 16 | TRBV19 | TRBD1 | - | CASSKRGQTSTDTQYF | TGTGCCAGTAGTAAAAGGGGACAGACTAGCACAGATACGCAGTATTTT
TRBJ2-6 | 15 | TRBV9 | - | few | CASSVEQAGANVLTF | TGTGCCAGCAGCGTAGAACAGGCTGGGGCCAACGTCCTGACTTTC
TRBJ1-1 | 16 | TRBV3-1/TRBV3-2 | - | - | CASSRQISYPTAEAFF | TGTGCCAGCAGCCGACAGATTTCTTATCCAACCGCTGAAGCTTTCTTT
TRBJ2-7 | 13 | TRBV12-3/TRBV12-4 | TRBD2 | - | CASSRSGKDEQYF | TGTGCCAGCAGCCGCAGCGGGAAGGACGAGCAGTACTTC
TRBJ1-2 | 15 | TRBV7-2 | - | - | CASSLNQAANYGYTF | TGTGCCAGCAGCTTAAATCAGGCCGCTAACTATGGCTACACCTTC
TRBJ2-2 | 17 | TRBV6-1 | - | - | CASSGRLHRESTGELFF | TGTGCCAGCAGTGGCCGCTTACACAGGGAGAGCACCGGGGAGCTGTTTTTT
TRBJ2-3 | 14 | TRBV15 | - | - | CATSRAPSTDTQYF | TGTGCCACCAGCAGAGCCCCGAGCACAGATACGCAGTATTTT
TRBJ1-1 | 16 | TRBV3-1/TRBV3-2 | - | few | CASSQHTKGTNTEAFF | TGTGCCAGCAGCCAACATACTAAGGGGACAAACACTGAAGCTTTCTTT
TRBJ1-6 | 16 | TRBV5-1 | TRBD1 | - | CASSFETGGLGSPLHF | TGCGCCAGCAGTTTCGAGACAGGGGGTCTTGGCTCACCCCTCCACTTT
TRBJ2-7 | 14 | TRBV5-6 | - | - | CASSFLGPSYEQYF | TGTGCCAGCAGCTTTCTTGGCCCCTCCTACGAGCAGTACTTC
TRBJ1-3 | 15 | TRBV19 | - | - | CASVNAGRTGNTIYF | TGTGCCAGTGTTAACGCAGGGAGGACCGGAAACACCATATATTTT
TRBJ2-7 | 17 | TRBV5-1 | TRBD1 | - | CASSRDLTTGVKNEQYF | TGCGCCAGCAGCCGAGACTTAACGACAGGGGTGAAGAACGAGCAGTACTTC
TRBJ2-1 | 16 | TRBV3-1/TRBV3-2 | TRBD2 | - | CASSPGGSGGFGEQFF | TGTGCCAGCAGCCCCGGGGGTAGCGGGGGATTCGGTGAGCAGTTCTTC
TRBJ1-6 | 15 | TRBV4-3 | TRBD1 | - | CASSQDGTDNSPLHF | TGCGCCAGCAGCCAAGATGGGACAGATAATTCACCCCTCCACTTT
TRBJ2-6 | 17 | TRBV19 | TRBD2 | - | CASKPAGVVSGANVLTF | TGTGCCAGTAAGCCAGCGGGGGTAGTCTCTGGGGCCAACGTCCTGACTTTC
TRBJ1-5 | 17 | TRBV21-1 | - | - | CASSKAAWGVRGQPQHF | TGTGCCAGCAGCAAAGCGGCCTGGGGGGTTCGTGGACAGCCCCAGCATTTT
TRBJ1-1 | 12 | TRBV7-9 | - | - | CASSLDRTEAFF | TGTGCCAGCAGCCTTGACAGGACCGAAGCTTTCTTT
TRBJ2-5 | 15 | TRBV6-2/TRBV6-3 | TRBD2 | - | CASSGTGTTEETQYF | TGTGCCAGCAGCGGAACCGGGACTACCGAAGAGACCCAGTACTTC
TRBJ1-5 | 15 | TRBV7-2 | TRBD1 | - | CASSSGQGHNQPQHF | TGTGCCAGCAGCTCCGGACAGGGACACAATCAGCCCCAGCATTTT
TRBJ2-2 | 15 | TRBV27 | - | once | CASSLLPWSTGELFF | TGTGCCAGCAGTTTATTACCCTGGAGCACCGGGGAGCTGTTTTTT
TRBJ2-7 | 16 | TRBV4-2 | TRBD2 | once | CASSHSLTSGGGEQYF | TGTGCCAGCAGCCACTCCCTAACTAGCGGGGGAGGCGAGCAGTACTTC
TRBJ1-5 | 14 | TRBV5-8 | - | - | CASSDRTGNQPQHF | TGTGCCAGCTCTGACCGAACAGGGAATCAGCCCCAGCATTTT
TRBJ1-1 | 16 | TRBV5-6 | TRBD1 | - | CASSRHGGTGNTEAFF | TGTGCCAGCAGCCGCCATGGGGGGACAGGGAACACTGAAGCTTTCTTT
TRBJ1-6 | 14 | TRBV7-8 | TRBD1 | - | CASSLEGARSPLHF | TGTGCCAGCAGCTTAGAGGGGGCACGGTCACCCCTCCACTTT
TRBJ1-2 | 13 | TRBV25-1 | TRBD1 | - | CASQTGGMSGYTF | TGTGCCAGCCAGACAGGGGGGATGAGTGGCTACACCTTC
TRBJ2-6 | 18 | TRBV19 | TRBD2 | few | CASSLGLAGGSGANVLTF | TGTGCCAGTAGTTTGGGACTAGCGGGAGGTTCTGGGGCCAACGTCCTGACTTTC
TRBJ2-3 | 14 | TRBV24-1 | - | - | CATSDSVSADTQYF | TGTGCCACCAGTGATTCAGTTTCCGCAGATACGCAGTATTTT
TRBJ1-5 | 14 | TRBV2 | - | many | CASSPMASNQPQHF | TGTGCCAGCAGTCCAATGGCCTCCAATCAGCCCCAGCATTTT
TRBJ1-5 | 14 | TRBV7-8 | - | - | CASSLGTNNQPQHF | TGTGCCAGCAGCTTGGGGACTAACAATCAGCCCCAGCATTTT
TRBJ2-1 | 15 | TRBV11-2 | TRBD2 | - | CASSLSGSSGNEQFF | TGTGCCAGCAGCCTTAGCGGGAGTAGTGGCAATGAGCAGTTCTTC
TRBJ2-1 | 18 | TRBV7-9 | TRBD2 | - | CASIPLRSGVGSDNEQFF | TGTGCCAGCATCCCCCTTAGGAGCGGGGTCGGTTCGGACAATGAGCAGTTCTTC
TRBJ2-3 | 14 | TRBV6-5 | - | - | CASARGSSTDTQYF | TGTGCCAGTGCCCGCGGGTCTAGCACAGATACGCAGTATTTT
TRBJ2-3 | 14 | TRBV7-9 | TRBD1 | - | CATPGQGSTDTQYF | TGTGCCACCCCGGGACAGGGAAGCACAGATACGCAGTATTTT
TRBJ1-1 | 16 | TRBV18 | TRBD1 | few | CASSTRQGHANTEAFF | TGTGCCAGCTCAACAAGACAGGGCCATGCGAACACTGAAGCTTTCTTT